This entry concerns a single TCR beta chain. No cognate antigen has been identified for it. No base-level quality is on record; no much larger clone is a single base apart. TCR CDR3 regions were amplified from genomic DNA by multiplex PCR using the deep immunoSEQ assay. Genomic DNA extracted from each cell subset was distributed evenly over all wells of several immunoSEQ 96-well plates, and each plate served as one replicate. For sorted subsets, roughly 200 ng of genomic DNA, equivalent to 25,000 to 35,000 T cell genomes, went into each replicate PCR. Purified libraries were measured with a Qubit 3.0 fluorometer, size-checked on a Bioanalyzer 2100, and measured again with the KAPA Library Quantification kit. A separate single-read 150-cycle Illumina NextSeq 550 flow cell was used to sequence each immunoSEQ 96-well plate. As for the authors' bioinformatics: Because only junctional sequences without quality scores were contained in the immunoSEQ output, filtering matching that applied to full-length reads could not be performed. Sequences were annotated with PyIR, a Python wrapper for IgBLAST v1.9, and V/J genes and CDR3 were assigned using IMGT germline references. Reads were filtered out if the reads had weak V/J assignments (E-value above 1e-6), no CDR3, stop codons, out-of-frame junctions, or ambiguous translated residues. V3J clonotypes were defined as sequences sharing the same inferred V gene, J gene, and CDR3 amino acid sequence. Percentage overlap between repertoires was calculated by dividing the number of shared unique clonotypes by the size of the smaller repertoire. Three approaches were used to assess repertoire richness: RTK rarefaction, the Chao1 estimator, and Recon v2.1 estimates of unobserved clonotypes. Generation probabilities for all TCRbeta clonotypes obtained by the gDNA method from several donors were computed using OLGA. Entries here come from immuneACCESS through TCRdb and include only in-frame sequences with V and J called. Some clones fail to appear in such tables; in the studies checked, an unresolved V gene covers under half of the shortfall, and the cause of the remainder is unknown. V, J and clone size were drawn from that table, and D and trimming were deduced from the DNA. The table for this sample lists about 1,500,000 clones; approximately 96% of them were counted only once. The ten largest make up over 1% of the sample.

This specimen comes from a study of shared clonotypes between healthy human individuals (dated by TCRdb to the early 2020s). For the study in its entirety: The cohort included three men and a couple of women between 18 and 49 years of age. The study deeply sequenced blood TCR repertoires of 5 or 6 healthy adults to estimate repertoire size and the extent of clonotype sharing between individuals. To increase sequencing depth and limit assay-specific biases, TCR repertoire library preparation and sequencing were carried out by different laboratories using diverse techniques. Each donor's leukapheresis produced roughly between roughly 0.85 and 9 billion PBMCs. For each donor, CD4 naive and CD4 memory were each given three plates, CD8 naive was given two plates, and CD8 memory was given one plate.

What the authors observed across the whole study: The genetic and exposure-history diversity represented was limited by the small number of donors. About 4.5% of naive CD4, 3% to 3.5% of naive CD8, 2.3% of memory CD4, and 0.4% of memory CD8 clonotypes were shared across a few donors. Only blood was sampled, and tissue TCR repertoires likely differ from those in blood. Compared with non-shared clonotypes, the clonotypes found in all four sorted-subset donors had higher generation probabilities. Rarefaction of sorted-subset datasets indicated incomplete sequencing despite the large sequencing depth. Pairwise subsampling led to the expectation that sequencing depth would affect the degree of clonotype sharing among donors. Estimated clonotype richness was generally larger for naive than for memory subsets.

The donors were healthy, HIV-negative adults with no recently reported acute infections or vaccinations. Every donor was a Caucasian adult living in Nashville, Tennessee, USA. Magnetic negative selection was used to enrich CD4+ T cells, after which naive cells were positively selected on CD45RA and the negative fraction became the memory subset. After blood collection by leukapheresis, PBMCs were isolated using Ficoll-Histopaque density gradient centrifugation and then cryopreserved in the vapor phase of liquid nitrogen. Analytical flow cytometry was used to check the purity and quantity of every magnetically sorted T cell population. Each sorted fraction had its genomic DNA isolated and then quantified by UV absorbance on a Nanodrop 2000c. The junction shows trimming of 6 bases on V and 1 base on J, plus 7 bases between the germline ends. From its cysteine to its phenylalanine, the CDR3 spans 13 amino acids. The sequence is cut down to CDR3 DNA, 39 bases in frame from base 1. CDR1 and CDR2 (SEHNR, FQNEAQ) derive from the germline V gene (reference sequence).

The receptor's source is a man younger than 40 in good health. The specimen was naive CD4+ T cells sorted from blood. The sample's cell subset or site label, in plain terms: CD45RA+ positively selected. Recombination linked TRBV7-9 to TRBJ1-5; the D gene cannot be named for sure. In nucleotides, the sequence is TGTGCCAGCAGGCCTATAAGCAATCAGCCCCAGCATTTT. The encoded protein is CASRPISNQPQHF.